This entry features one TCR beta chain sequence. No antigen is known for it. The data derive from a study of T cell responses to AZD1222 COVID-19 vaccine. The V gene's germline CDR1 is SGHRS and CDR2 YFSETQ. Trimming left V 7 bases short and J 3 bases short, with 13 bases between. The CDR3 is 14 amino acids. General study results and limits: Sampling that yielded the repertoires occurred only after the peak T cell response.

Assay used: immunoSEQ multiplex PCR; TCRdb lists only in-frame clones, some missing. The sample has roughly 67,000 clones; 70% to 90% are singletons. The sequencing used peripheral blood, collected 28 days after the second AZD1222 dose. The J gene is TRBJ1-4, the V gene TRBV5-1, with D uncertain. The clonotype originates from an adult who received the AZD1222 COVID-19 vaccine. CDR3 protein: CASAREGANEKLFF. CDR3 DNA sequence: TGCGCCAGCGCACGGGAGGGAGCTAATGAAAAACTGTTTTTT.